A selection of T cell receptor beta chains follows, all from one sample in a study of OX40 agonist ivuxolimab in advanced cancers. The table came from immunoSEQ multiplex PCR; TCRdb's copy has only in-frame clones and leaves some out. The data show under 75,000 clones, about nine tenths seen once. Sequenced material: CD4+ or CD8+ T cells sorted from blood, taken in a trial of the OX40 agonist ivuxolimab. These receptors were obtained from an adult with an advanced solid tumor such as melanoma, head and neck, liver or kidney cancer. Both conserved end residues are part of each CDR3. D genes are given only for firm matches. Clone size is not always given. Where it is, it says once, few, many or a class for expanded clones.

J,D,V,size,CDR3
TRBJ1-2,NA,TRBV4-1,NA,CASSREEGPNYGYTF
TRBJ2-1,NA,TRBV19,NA,CASSIVWRGTPYNEQFF
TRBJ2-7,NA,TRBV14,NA,CASSQQTPYEQYF
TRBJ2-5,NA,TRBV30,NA,CAWSVLQGRETQYF
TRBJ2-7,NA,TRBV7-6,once,CASSSLLGVVVEQYF
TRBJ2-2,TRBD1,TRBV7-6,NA,CASSLGDRGSPGELFF
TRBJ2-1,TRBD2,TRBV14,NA,CASSPGLAGYNEQFF
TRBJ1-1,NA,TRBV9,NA,CASSSDGMNTEAFF
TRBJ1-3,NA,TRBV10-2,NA,CASRPQGLSLYSGNTIYF
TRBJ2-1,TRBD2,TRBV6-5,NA,CASSYLAGGEQFF
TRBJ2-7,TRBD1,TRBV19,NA,CASTPGQVGYEQYF
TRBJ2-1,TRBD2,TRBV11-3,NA,CASSTAGVIYNEQFF
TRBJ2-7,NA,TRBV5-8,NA,CASSLLGTYDDEQYF
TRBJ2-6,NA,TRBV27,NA,CASSLIGAGANVLTF
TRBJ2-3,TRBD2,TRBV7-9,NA,CASSRGLATSTDTQYF
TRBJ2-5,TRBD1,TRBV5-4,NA,CASSQGTVIETQYF
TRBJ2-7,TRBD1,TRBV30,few,CASFDRGTNYYEQYF
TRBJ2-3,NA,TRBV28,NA,CASSLGAAVGASDTDTQYF
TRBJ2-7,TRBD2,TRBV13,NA,CASSSEALAGRYEQYF
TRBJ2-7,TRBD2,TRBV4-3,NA,CASSQGLAGAREQYF
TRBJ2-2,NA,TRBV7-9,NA,CASSPLERPTGELFF
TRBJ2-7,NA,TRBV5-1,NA,CASSPSGGNEQYF
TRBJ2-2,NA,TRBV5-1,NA,CASSLGPEVGELFF
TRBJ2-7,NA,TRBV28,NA,CASSFRSEGGLREQYF
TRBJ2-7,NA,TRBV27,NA,CASSRDISYEQYF
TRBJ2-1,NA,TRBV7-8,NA,CASSPTPSSYNEQFF
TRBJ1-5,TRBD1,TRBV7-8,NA,CASSRGQGMQPQHF
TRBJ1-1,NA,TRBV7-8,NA,CASSFGQGTEAFF
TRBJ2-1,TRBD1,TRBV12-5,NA,CASGSQGATYNEQFF
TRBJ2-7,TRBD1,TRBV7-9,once,CASSNPGTGIYEQYF
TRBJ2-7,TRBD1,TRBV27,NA,CASSLWQGAYEQYF
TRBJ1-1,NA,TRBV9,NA,CASSALGGITGNTEAFF
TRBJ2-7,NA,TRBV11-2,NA,CASSLVTPKELPYEQYF
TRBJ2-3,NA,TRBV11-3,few,CASSLVPTDTQYF
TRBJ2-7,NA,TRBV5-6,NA,CASSPPEESQIYEQYF
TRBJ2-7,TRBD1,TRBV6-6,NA,CASSYSTGGFYEQYF
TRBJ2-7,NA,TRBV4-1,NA,CASSHDDEMDEQYF
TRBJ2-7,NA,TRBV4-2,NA,CASSQVLRGTPKLYEQYF
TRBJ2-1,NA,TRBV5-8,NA,CASSPGVVEQFF
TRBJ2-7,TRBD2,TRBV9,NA,CASSVDGGDSYEQYF
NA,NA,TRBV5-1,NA,CASREGMSYEQYF
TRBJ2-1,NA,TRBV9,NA,CASNLAGLNNEQFF